The source of this T cell receptor beta chain is a study of OX40 agonist ivuxolimab in advanced cancers. Study information: The group had a mean age of roughly 56 years, ranged from 23 to 79, and was 80% to 90% male.

Study-wide results and caveats: Certain nonresponders additionally had low normalized T-cell clonal expansion.

With autoimmune disease history or systemic immunosuppression, patients were excluded. Assay: immunoSEQ multiplex PCR; the TCRdb copy retains only in-frame clones and omits some. There are tens of thousands of clones in the sample; about 90% occur only once, and roughly 1.1% lies in the top ten. As for this clone: Its cognate antigen is unknown.

V was trimmed by 3 bases and J by 0 bases, leaving 19 bases between them. The length of the CDR3 is 19 residues. Germline CDR1 and CDR2: SGHNT and YYREEE (reference sequence). The specimen comprised CD4+ or CD8+ T cells sorted from blood, sampled in a trial of the OX40 agonist ivuxolimab. The TCR originated in an adult with an advanced solid tumor such as melanoma, head and neck, liver or kidney cancer. The rearrangement uses TRBV5-4 and TRBJ2-6; D is undetermined. CDR3 protein: CASSSPLGLTVSGANVLTF. CDR3 DNA sequence: TGTGCCAGCAGCTCCCCATTGGGTCTAACAGTCTCTGGGGCCAACGTCCTGACTTTC.